What follows are 9 T cell receptor beta chains derived from one specimen sequenced in a study of cytomegalovirus exposure and HLA in healthy donors. Primers for the PCR totalled 60 Vbeta and 13 Jbeta. Method: immunoSEQ multiplex PCR; TCRdb's copy keeps in-frame clones and lacks some. The sample has 84,000 or so clones; more than 65% are singletons. Sequences were obtained from PBMCs. The origin of the receptors is a man aged 25-45 years in good health and CMV-seronegative.

The CDR3 reads CASTLVGGGKQYF. The CDR3 nucleotides read TGTGCCAGCACCCTGGTCGGTGGGGGGAAGCAGTACTTC. The J gene is TRBJ2-7, the V gene TRBV28; D is possibly TRBD2 (6 bases). V was cut by 7 bases and J by 8 bases, with 18 bases left in between. The CDR3 covers 13 residues. CDR1 and CDR2 (germline): MDHEN, SYDVKM.

This chain joins TRBV6-1 and TRBJ2-7; weak D call: TRBD2 (6 bases). CDR3 size: 14 residues. Per the germline V gene, CDR1 is MNHNS and CDR2 is SASEGT. Trimming pared 7 bases from V and 1 base from J, leaving 14 bases between. The CDR3 DNA sequence: TGTGCCAGCATTCCGATCGCGGGGTCCTACGAGCAGTACTTC. This encodes CASIPIAGSYEQYF.

CDR3 nucleotide sequence: TGTGCCAGCAGCTTACAGGGTATTGGAGAAAAACTGTTTTTT. It translates to CASSLQGIGEKLFF. The chain combines TRBV7-2 with TRBJ1-4; D might be TRBD1 (5 bases). V was cut by 2 bases and J by 8 bases, with 12 bases left in between. Looked up from germline, CDR1 is SGHTA and CDR2 is FQGNSA. This CDR3 comprises 14 residues.

The chain is built from TRBV30 and TRBJ1-1; D unclear. Germline lookup yields CDR1 GTSNPN and CDR2 SVGIG (reference sequence). CDR3 length: 15 amino acids. The ends were cut back, 3 bases at V and 1 base at J, with 15 bases in the middle. Here the CDR3 DNA reads TGTGCCTGGAGGGGCTATGGTCCACAGAACACTGAAGCTTTCTTT. Translating gives CAWRGYGPQNTEAFF.

The chain combines TRBV18 with TRBJ1-1; a possible D gene is TRBD1 (5 bases). The CDR3 is 17 residues long. Trimming took 0 bases from V and 2 from J, leaving 16 bases between them. The germline CDR1 and CDR2 sequences are KGHSH and LQKENI. The CDR3 here is CASSPPGLQGQNTEAFF. The DNA for the CDR3 is TGTGCCAGCTCACCACCGGGGCTTCAGGGTCAAAACACTGAAGCTTTCTTT.

This sequence joins TRBV28 and TRBJ1-2; TRBD1 agrees at 9 bases. CDR1 is MDHEN and CDR2 is SYDVKM in the germline V gene. The CDR3 contains 14 residues. The ends lost 6 bases at V and 4 bases at J; junction bases unmatched: 6. The CDR3: CASSSGQGSYGYTF. CDR3 coding DNA: TGTGCCAGCAGCTCGGGACAGGGTTCCTATGGCTACACCTTC.

The chain carries TRBV30 and TRBJ2-7; D is perhaps TRBD1 (5 bases). Germline CDR1 and CDR2: GTSNPN and SVGIG (reference sequence). V lost 4 bases and J lost 3, with 13 bases in between. The CDR3 loop spans 13 amino acids. The CDR3 nucleotides are TGTGCCTGGACGACGAGTCAGGGCTACGAGCAGTACTTC. Its translation: CAWTTSQGYEQYF. The full variable domain, with the rest looked up from reference TRBV30 and TRBJ2-7, is SQTIHQWPATLVQPVGSPLSLECTVEGTSNPNLYWYRQAAGRGLQLLFYSVGIGQISSEVPQNLSASRPQDRQFILSSKKLLLSDSGFYLCAWTTSQGYEQYFGPGTRLTVT.

The rearrangement links TRBV19 to TRBJ1-1, with TRBD1 identical over 7 bases. Germline V gene data show CDR1 as LNHDA and CDR2 as SQIVND (reference sequence). The CDR3 length is 13 residues. The ends lost 5 bases at V and 4 bases at J; junction bases unmatched: 4. CDR3 protein: CASSATGFTEAFF. The CDR3 DNA follows: TGTGCCAGTAGTGCGACAGGGTTCACTGAAGCTTTCTTT. Variable domain in full (rest from reference TRBV19 and TRBJ1-1): DGGITQSPKYLFRKEGQNVTLSCEQNLNHDAMYWYRQDPGQGLRLIYYSQIVNDFQKGDIAEGYSVSREKKESFPLTVTSAQKNPTAFYLCASSATGFTEAFFGQGTRLTVV.

This chain links TRBV11-2 with TRBJ2-1; D is uncertain. The CDR3 is 12 amino acids. Deletions cut 6 bases from V and 3 bases from J, with 6 bases between. Germline V gene sequence: CDR1 SGHAT, CDR2 FQNNGV. The CDR3 nucleotides are TGTGCCAGCAGGTTCCACTACAATGAGCAGTTCTTC. It encodes CASRFHYNEQFF.